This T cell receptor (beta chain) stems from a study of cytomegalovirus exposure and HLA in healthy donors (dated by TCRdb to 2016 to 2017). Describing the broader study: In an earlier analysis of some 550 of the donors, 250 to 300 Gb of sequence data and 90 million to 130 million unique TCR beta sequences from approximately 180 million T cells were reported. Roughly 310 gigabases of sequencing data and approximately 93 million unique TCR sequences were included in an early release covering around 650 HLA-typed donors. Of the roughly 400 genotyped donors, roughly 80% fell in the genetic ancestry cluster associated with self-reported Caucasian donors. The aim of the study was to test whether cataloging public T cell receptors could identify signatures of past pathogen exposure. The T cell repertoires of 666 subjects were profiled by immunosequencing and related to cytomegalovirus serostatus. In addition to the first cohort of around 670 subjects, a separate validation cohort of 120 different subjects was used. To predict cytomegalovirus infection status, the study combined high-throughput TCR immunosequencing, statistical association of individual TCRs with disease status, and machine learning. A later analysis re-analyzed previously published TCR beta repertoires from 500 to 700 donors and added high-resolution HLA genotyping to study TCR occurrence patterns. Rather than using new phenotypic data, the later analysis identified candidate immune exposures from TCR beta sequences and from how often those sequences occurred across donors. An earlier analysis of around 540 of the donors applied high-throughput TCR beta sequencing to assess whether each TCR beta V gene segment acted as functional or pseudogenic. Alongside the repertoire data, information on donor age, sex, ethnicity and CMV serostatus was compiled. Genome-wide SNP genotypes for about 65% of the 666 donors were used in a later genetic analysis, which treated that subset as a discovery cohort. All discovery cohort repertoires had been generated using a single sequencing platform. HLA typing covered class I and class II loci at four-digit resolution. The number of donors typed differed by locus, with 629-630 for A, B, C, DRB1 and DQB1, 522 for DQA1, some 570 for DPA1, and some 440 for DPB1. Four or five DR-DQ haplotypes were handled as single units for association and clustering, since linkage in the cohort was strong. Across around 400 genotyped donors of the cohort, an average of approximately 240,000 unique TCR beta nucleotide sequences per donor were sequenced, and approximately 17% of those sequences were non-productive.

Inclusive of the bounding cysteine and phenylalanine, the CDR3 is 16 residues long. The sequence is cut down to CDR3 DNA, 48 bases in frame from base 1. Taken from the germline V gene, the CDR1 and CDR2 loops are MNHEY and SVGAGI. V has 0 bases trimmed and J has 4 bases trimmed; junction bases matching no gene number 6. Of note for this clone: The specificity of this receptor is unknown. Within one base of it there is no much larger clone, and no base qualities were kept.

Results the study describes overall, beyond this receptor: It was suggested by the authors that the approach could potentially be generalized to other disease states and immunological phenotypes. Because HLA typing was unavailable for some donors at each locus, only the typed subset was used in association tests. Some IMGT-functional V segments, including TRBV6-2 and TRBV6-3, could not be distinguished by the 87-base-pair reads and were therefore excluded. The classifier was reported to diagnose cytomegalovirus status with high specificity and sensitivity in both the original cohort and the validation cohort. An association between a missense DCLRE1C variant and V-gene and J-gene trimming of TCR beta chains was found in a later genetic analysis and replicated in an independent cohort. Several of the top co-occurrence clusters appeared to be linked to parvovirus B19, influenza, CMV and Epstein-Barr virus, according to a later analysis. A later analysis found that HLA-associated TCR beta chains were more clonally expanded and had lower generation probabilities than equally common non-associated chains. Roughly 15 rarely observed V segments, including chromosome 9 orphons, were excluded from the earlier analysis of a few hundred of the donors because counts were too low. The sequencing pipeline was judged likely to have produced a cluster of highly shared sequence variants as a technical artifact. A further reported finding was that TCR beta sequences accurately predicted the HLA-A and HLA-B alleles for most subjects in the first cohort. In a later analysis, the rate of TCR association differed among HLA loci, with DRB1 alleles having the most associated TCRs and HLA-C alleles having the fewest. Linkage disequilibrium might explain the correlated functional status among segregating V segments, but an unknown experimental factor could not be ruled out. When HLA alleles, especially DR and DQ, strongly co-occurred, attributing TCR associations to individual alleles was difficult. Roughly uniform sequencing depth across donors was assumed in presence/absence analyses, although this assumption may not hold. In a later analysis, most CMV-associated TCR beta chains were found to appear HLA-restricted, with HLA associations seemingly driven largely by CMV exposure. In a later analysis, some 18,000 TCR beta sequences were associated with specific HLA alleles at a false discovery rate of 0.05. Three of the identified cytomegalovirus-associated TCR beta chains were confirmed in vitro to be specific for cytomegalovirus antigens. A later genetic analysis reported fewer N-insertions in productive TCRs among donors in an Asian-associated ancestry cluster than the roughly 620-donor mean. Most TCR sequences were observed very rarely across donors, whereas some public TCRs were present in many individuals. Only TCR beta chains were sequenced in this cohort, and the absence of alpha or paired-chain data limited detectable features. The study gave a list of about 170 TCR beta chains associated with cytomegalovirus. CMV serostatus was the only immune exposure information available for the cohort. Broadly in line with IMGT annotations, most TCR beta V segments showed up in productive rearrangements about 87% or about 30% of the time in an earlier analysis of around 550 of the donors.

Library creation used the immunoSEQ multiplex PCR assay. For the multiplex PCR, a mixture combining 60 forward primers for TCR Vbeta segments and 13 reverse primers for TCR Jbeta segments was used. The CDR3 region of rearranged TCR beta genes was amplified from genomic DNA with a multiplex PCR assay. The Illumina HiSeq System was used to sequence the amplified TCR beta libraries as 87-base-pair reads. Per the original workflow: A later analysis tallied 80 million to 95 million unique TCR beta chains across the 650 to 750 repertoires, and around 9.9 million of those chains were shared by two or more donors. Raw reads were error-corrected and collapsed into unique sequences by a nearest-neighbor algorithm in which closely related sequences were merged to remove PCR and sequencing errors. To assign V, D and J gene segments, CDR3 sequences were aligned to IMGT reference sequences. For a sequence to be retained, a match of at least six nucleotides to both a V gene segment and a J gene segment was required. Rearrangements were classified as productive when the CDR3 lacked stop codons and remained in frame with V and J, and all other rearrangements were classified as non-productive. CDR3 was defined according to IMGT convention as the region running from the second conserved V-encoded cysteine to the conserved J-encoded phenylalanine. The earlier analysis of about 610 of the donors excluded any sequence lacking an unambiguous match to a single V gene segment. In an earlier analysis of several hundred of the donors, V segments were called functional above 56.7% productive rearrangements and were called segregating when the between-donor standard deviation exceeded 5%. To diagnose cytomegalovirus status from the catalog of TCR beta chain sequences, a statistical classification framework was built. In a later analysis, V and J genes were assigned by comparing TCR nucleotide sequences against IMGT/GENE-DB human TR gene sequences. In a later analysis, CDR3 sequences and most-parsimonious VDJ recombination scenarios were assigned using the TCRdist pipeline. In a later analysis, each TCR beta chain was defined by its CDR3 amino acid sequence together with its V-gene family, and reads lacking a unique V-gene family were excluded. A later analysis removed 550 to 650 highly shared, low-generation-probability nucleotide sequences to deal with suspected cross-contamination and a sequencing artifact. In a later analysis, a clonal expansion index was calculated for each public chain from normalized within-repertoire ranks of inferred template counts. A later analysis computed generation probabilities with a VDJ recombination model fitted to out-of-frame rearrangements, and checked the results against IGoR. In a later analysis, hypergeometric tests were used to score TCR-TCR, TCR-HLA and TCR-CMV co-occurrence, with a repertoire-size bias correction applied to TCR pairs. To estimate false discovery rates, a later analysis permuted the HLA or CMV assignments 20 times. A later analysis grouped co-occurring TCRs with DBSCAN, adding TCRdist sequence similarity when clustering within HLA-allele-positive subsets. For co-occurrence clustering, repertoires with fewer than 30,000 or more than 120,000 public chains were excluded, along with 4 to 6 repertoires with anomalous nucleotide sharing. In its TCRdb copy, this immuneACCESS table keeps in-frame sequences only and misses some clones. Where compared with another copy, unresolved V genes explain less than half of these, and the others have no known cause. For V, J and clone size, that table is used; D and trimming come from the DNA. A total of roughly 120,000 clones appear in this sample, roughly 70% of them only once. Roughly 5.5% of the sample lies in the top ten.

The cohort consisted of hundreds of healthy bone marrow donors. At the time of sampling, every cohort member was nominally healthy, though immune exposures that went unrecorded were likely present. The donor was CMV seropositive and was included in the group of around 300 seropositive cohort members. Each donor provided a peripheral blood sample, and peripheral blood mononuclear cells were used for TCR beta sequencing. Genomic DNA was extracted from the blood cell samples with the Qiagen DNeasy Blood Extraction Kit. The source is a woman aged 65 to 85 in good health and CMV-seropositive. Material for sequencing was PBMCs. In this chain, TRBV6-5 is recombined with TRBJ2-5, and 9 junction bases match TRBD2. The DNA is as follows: TGTGCCAGCAGTTACTCGACCGGAGCGGGGGGAGAGACCCAGTACTTC. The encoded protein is CASSYSTGAGGETQYF.